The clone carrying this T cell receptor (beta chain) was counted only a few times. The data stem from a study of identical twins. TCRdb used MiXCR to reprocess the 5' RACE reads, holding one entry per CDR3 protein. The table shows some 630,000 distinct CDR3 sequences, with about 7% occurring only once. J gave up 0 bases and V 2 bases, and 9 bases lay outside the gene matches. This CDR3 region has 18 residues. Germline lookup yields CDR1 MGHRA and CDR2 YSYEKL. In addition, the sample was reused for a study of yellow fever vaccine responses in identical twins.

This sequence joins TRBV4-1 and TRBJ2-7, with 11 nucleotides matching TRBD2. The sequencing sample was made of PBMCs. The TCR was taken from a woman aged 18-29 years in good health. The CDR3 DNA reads TGCGCCAGCAGCCAAACCGGGACTAGCGGAAAACCCTCCTACGAGCAGTACTTC. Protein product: CASSQTGTSGKPSYEQYF.